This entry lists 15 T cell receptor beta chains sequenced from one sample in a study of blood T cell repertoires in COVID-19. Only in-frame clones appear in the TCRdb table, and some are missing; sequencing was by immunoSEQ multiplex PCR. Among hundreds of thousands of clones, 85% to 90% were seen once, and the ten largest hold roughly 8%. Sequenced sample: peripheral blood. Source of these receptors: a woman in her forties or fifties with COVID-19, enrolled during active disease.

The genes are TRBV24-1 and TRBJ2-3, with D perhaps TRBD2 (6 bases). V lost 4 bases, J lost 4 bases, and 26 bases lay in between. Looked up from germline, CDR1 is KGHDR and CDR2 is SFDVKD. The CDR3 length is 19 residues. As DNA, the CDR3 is TGTGCCACCAGTGACCCGGGAGCGGCCACCGGCCCTATCGCAGATACGCAGTATTTT. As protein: CATSDPGAATGPIADTQYF.

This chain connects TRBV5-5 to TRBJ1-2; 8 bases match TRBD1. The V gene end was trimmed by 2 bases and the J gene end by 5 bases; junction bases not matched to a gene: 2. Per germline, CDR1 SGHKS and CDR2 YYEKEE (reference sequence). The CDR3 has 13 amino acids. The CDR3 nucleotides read TGTGCCAGCAGCTTTGACAGGGGATATGGCTACACCTTC. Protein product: CASSFDRGYGYTF. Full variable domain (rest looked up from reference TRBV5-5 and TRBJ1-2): DAGVTQSPTHLIKTRGQQVTLRCSPISGHKSVSWYQQVLGQGPQFIFQYYEKEERGRGNFPDRFSARQFPNYSSELNVNALLLGDSALYLCASSFDRGYGYTFGSGTRLTVV.

The DNA for the CDR3 is TGTGCCACCTTGGGGACAGGGGATGATGGCTACACCTTC. This translates into CATLGTGDDGYTF. The chain has TRBV7-9 and TRBJ1-2; 10 bases line up with TRBD1. Germline V CDR1 and CDR2: SEHNR, FQNEAQ (reference sequence). The V and J ends lost 10 bases and 6 bases, in that order; junction bases with no gene match: 8. The CDR3 runs 13 residues.

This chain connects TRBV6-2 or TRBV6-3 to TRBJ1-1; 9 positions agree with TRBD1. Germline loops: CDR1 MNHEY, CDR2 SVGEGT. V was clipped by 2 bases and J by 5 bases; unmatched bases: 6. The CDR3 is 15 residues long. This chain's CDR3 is CASSYGTGLKTEAFF. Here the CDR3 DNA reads TGTGCCAGCAGTTACGGGACAGGGTTAAAGACTGAAGCTTTCTTT.

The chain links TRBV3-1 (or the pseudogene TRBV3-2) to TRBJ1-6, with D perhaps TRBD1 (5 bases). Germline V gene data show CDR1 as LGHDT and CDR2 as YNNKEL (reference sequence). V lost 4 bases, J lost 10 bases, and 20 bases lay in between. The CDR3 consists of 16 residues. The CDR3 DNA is TGTGCCAGCAGCCTAAGTGAATTCGTCGGGGGATCACCCCTCCACTTT. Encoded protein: CASSLSEFVGGSPLHF.

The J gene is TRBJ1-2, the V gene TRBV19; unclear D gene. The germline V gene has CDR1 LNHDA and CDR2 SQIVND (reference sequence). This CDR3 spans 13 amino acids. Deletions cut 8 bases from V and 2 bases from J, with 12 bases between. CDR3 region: CASRRSGNYGYTF. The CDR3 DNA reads TGTGCCAGTCGTAGGTCAGGAAACTATGGCTACACCTTC.

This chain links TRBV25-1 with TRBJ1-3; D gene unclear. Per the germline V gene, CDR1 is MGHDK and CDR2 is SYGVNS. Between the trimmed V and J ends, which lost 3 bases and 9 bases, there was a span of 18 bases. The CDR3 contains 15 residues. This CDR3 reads CASSDLDPTCSTIYF. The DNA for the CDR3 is TGTGCCAGCAGTGATTTAGATCCGACTTGCAGCACCATATATTTT. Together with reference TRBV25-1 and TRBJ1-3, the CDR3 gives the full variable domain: EADIYQTPRYLVIGTGKKITLECSQTMGHDKMYWYQQDPGMELHLIHYSYGVNSTEKGDLSSESTVSRIRTEHFPLTLESARPSHTSQYLCASSDLDPTCSTIYFGEGSWLTVV.

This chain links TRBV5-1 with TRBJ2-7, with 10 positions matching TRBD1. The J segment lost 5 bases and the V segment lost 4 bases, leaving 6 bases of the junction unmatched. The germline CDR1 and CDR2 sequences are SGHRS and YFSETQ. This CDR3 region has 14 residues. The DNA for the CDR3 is TGCGCCAGCAGCCCGGGACAGGGGCCCCACGAGCAGTACTTC. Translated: CASSPGQGPHEQYF.

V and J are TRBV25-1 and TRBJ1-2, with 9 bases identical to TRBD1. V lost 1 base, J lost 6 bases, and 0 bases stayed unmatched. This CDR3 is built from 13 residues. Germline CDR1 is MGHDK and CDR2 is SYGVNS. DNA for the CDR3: TGTGCCAGCAGTGAATGGACAGGGGATGGCTACACCTTC. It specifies CASSEWTGDGYTF.

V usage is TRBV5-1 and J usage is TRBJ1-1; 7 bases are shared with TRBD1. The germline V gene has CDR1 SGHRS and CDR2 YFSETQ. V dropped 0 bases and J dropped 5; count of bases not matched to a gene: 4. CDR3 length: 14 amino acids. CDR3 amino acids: CASSLVRGQTEAFF. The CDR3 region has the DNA TGCGCCAGCAGCTTGGTTAGGGGGCAGACTGAAGCTTTCTTT.

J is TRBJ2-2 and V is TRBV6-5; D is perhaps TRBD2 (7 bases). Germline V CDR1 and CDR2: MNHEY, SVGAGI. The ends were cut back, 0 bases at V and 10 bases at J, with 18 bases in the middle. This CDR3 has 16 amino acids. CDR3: CASSYSSRGPYVELFF. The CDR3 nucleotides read TGTGCCAGCAGTTACTCGTCGCGGGGGCCTTATGTGGAGCTGTTTTTT.

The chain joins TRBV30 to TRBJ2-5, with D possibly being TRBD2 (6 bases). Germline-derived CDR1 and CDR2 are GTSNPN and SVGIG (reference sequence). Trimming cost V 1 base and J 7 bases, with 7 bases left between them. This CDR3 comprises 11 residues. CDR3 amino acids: CAWSAGGTQYF. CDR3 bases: TGTGCCTGGAGTGCCGGGGGGACCCAGTACTTC.

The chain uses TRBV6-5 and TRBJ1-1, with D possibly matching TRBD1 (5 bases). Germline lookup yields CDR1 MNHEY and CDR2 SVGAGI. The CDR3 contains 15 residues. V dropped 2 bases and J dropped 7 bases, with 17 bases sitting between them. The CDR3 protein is CASSYTDGRTGEAFF. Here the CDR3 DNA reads TGTGCCAGCAGTTACACGGACGGACGAACAGGTGAAGCTTTCTTT.

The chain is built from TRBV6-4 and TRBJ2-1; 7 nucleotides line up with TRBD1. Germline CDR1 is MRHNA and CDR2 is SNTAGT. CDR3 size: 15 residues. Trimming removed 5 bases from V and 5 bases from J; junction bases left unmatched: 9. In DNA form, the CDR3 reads TGTGCCAGCAGTCAGACAGGGTTGGGTAACAATGAGCAGTTCTTC. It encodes CASSQTGLGNNEQFF.

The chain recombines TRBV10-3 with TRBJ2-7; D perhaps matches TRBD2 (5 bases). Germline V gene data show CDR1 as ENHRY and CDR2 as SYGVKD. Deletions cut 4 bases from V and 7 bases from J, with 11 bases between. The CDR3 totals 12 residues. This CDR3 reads CAISGLDSEQYF. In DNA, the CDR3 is TGTGCCATCAGTGGATTGGACTCGGAGCAGTACTTC.